Described below is a single TCR beta chain sequence and its context. The antigen is undetermined. This record belongs to a study of cytomegalovirus exposure and HLA in healthy donors. Study results and limitations: As a later analysis showed, a missense DCLRE1C variant was linked to trimming of TCR beta V- and J-genes. A previous analysis found most TCR beta V segments productive roughly 87% or roughly 30% of the time. More clonal expansion characterized HLA-associated TCR beta chains than equally common others in a later analysis. The authors assumed roughly uniform sequencing depth across donors for presence/absence analyses.

Germline CDR1 and CDR2: SGHTA and FQGTGA. Trimming cost V 5 bases and J 0 bases; bases outside gene matches: 6. CDR3 size: 15 residues. Primers for the PCR totalled 60 Vbeta and 13 Jbeta. TCRdb's copy holds only in-frame clones and misses some; the assay was immunoSEQ multiplex PCR. The sample lists some 120,000 clones; roughly three quarters were seen once. The V call is TRBV7-3, the J call TRBJ1-2, with 7 nucleotides matching TRBD1. This sequence originates from a man younger than 45 in good health and CMV-seropositive. The material sequenced was PBMCs. The CDR3 bases are TGTGCCAGCAGCCCCGGAGGGACAGCTAACTATGGCTACACCTTC. Amino acids: CASSPGGTANYGYTF.